This T cell receptor (beta chain) was identified during a study of control samples from healthy donors and cancer patients. Looked up from germline, CDR1 is SGHTA and CDR2 is FQGTGA. CDR3 length: 15 residues. Trimming pared 5 bases from V and 5 bases from J, leaving 18 bases between. Here immunoSEQ multiplex PCR was the method, and the copy in TCRdb shows in-frame clones only, minus some. The sample has approximately 120,000 clones, roughly 89% seen once. The receptor comes from a woman aged 50 to 60 in good health. The rearrangement joins TRBV7-3 to TRBJ2-5, with D maybe TRBD1 (7 bases). Sequenced material: blood. The chain's CDR3 is CASSPGGREGETQYF. The CDR3 coding sequence is TGTGCCAGCAGCCCAGGGGGGCGGGAAGGGGAGACCCAGTACTTC.